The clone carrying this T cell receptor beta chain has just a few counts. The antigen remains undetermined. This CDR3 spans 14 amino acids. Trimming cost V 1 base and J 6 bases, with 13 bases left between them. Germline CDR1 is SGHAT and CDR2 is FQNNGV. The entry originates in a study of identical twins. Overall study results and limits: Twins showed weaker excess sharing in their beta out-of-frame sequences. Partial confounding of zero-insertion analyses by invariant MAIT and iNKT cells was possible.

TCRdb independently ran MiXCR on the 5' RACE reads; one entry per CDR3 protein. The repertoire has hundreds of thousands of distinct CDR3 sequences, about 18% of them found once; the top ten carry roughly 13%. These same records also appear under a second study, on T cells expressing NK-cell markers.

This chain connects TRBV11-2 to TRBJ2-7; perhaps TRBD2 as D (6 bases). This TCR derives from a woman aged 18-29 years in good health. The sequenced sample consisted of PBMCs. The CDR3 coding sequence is TGTGCCAGCAGCTTAGGTCCACTCGGGGGCGAGCAGTACTTC. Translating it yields CASSLGPLGGEQYF.